Listed below are T cell receptor beta chains from one sample, sequenced in a study of CD8 T cells in Susac syndrome. TCRdb itself ran the immunoSEQ multiplex PCR reads through MiXCR, one entry per CDR3 protein. The sample consists of fewer than 80,000 distinct CDR3 sequences, roughly 94% of them appearing once. Sequencing used CD8+ T cells from PBMCs. Receptors originate from a human donor with multiple sclerosis. CDR3s include the opening cysteine and the closing phenylalanine or tryptophan.

j_gene,v_gene,CDR3aa
TRBJ2-7,TRBV4-1,CASSQGTPASYEQYF
TRBJ2-3,TRBV29-1,CSVGERGATDTQYF
TRBJ2-7,TRBV12-3/TRBV12-4,CASSLGGPGEQYF
TRBJ1-2,TRBV29-1,CSVGQTLYGYTF
TRBJ1-2,TRBV5-4,CASSLETDYYGYTF
TRBJ2-3,TRBV27,CASSLAGGPQGGDTQYF
TRBJ2-7,TRBV4-1,CASSQDGGGFGLDEQYF
TRBJ1-1,TRBV14,CASSLIPGTEAFF
TRBJ2-1,TRBV11-2,CASSTRTGNYNEQFF
TRBJ2-5,TRBV7-9,CASSLADNQETQYF
TRBJ2-2,TRBV27,CASRPGQIGAGELFF
TRBJ2-7,TRBV5-1,CASSSSGGPGYEQYF
TRBJ2-5,TRBV4-1,CASSQDRGDVETQYF
TRBJ1-2,TRBV7-9,CASSFSDSGYTF
TRBJ2-5,TRBV5-1,CASIASETQYF
TRBJ1-1,TRBV7-3,CASSPGQAEAEAFF
TRBJ2-1,TRBV20-1,CSANLAGASYNEQFF
TRBJ2-1,TRBV20-1,CSVAWGNEQFF
TRBJ2-5,TRBV4-3,CASSQGSAGGYLKSTQYF
TRBJ2-3,TRBV5-1,CASSLARTSGTDTQYF
TRBJ2-7,TRBV19,CASSPPGRVDEQYF
TRBJ2-7,TRBV29-1,CSVRTSGSYEQYF
TRBJ1-2,TRBV4-3,CASSQDGTPRPPTGYTF
TRBJ2-1,TRBV29-1,CSVEATGHYNEQFF
TRBJ2-7,TRBV27,CASSFGHLGEQYF
TRBJ2-7,TRBV20-1,CSARDLDRPSYEQYF
TRBJ2-5,TRBV5-6,CASSLSWEETQYF
TRBJ1-4,TRBV20-1,CSARQAGREKLFF
TRBJ2-7,TRBV28,CASSLFGTVHEQYF
TRBJ2-7,TRBV29-1,CSVRLAGDYEQYF
TRBJ2-5,TRBV27,CASSLSPSGETQYF
TRBJ1-2,TRBV2,CASSGGPGQSGYTF
TRBJ2-1,TRBV3-1,CASSHGGAYNEQFF
TRBJ2-6,TRBV4-3,CASSQVFETGDRSGANVLTF
TRBJ1-2,TRBV18,CASSQLDRVDYYGYTF
TRBJ2-3,TRBV5-1,CASTEQGPDTQYF
TRBJ1-1,TRBV12-3/TRBV12-4,CASSLQANTEAFF
TRBJ2-1,TRBV28,CASSPPGGRAPNEQFF
TRBJ2-3,TRBV20-1,CSARDFREGADTQYF
TRBJ2-7,TRBV6-5,CASRSSYEQYF
TRBJ1-2,TRBV29-1,CSVVKEGVGKLNYGYTF
TRBJ2-7,TRBV29-1,CSFPGQGNEQYF
TRBJ2-3,TRBV15,CATSRSPVGDTQYF
TRBJ2-1,TRBV30,CAWHLKGTHNEQFF
TRBJ2-1,TRBV13,CASSLGLGNEQFF
TRBJ2-1,TRBV27,CASSLSASGYNEQFF
TRBJ2-7,TRBV14,CASSQEDSYEQYF
TRBJ2-1,TRBV27,CASRPSGGYNEQFF
TRBJ2-1,TRBV4-2,CASSLPPGLIPGEQFF
TRBJ2-7,TRBV29-1,CSVVSGLGVAEQYF
TRBJ1-2,TRBV6-1,CASSDPPGQAYPGGYTF
TRBJ2-7,TRBV20-1,CSARDEQGATYEQYF